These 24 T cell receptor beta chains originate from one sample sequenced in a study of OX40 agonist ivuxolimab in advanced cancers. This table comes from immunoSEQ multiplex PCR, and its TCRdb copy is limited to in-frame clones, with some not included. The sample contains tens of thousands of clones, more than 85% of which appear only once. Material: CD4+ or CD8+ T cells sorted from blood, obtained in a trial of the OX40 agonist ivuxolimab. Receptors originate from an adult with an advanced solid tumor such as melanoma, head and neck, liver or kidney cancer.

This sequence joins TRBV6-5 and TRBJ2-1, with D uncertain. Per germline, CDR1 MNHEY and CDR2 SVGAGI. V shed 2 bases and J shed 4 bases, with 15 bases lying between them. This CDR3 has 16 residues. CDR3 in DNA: TGTGCCAGCAGTTACGCTTGGGGAAAGTTGTACAATGAGCAGTTCTTC. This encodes CASSYAWGKLYNEQFF.

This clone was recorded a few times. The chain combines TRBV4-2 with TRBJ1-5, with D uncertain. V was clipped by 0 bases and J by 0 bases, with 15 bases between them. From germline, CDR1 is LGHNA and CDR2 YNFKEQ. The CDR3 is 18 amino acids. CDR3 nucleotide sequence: TGTGCCAGCAGCCAAGATTATGGGCCAGCCGGTAGCAATCAGCCCCAGCATTTT. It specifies CASSQDYGPAGSNQPQHF.

CDR3 in DNA: TGTGCCAGCACCTCGGGACAGGGGGCGGGGAACACTGAAGCTTTCTTT. Translated: CASTSGQGAGNTEAFF. The J gene is TRBJ1-1, the V gene TRBV6-6; 12 bases match TRBD1. The CDR3 covers 16 residues. Germline V lookup: CDR1 MNHNY, CDR2 SVGAGI (reference sequence). The V and J ends lost 7 bases and 1 base, in that order; junction bases with no gene match: 7.

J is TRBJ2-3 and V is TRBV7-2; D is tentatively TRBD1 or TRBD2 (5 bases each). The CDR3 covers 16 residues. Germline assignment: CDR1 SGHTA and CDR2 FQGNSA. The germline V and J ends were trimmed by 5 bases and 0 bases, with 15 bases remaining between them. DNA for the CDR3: TGTGCCAGCAGCGGCAGTGGGGGATCTAGCACAGATACGCAGTATTTT. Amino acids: CASSGSGGSSTDTQYF.

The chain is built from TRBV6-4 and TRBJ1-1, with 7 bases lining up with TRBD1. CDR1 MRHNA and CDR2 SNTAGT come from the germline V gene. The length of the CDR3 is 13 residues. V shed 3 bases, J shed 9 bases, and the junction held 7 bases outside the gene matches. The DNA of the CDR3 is TGTGCCAGCAGTGAGGGACAGTACTCTCAAGCTTTCTTT. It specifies CASSEGQYSQAFF.

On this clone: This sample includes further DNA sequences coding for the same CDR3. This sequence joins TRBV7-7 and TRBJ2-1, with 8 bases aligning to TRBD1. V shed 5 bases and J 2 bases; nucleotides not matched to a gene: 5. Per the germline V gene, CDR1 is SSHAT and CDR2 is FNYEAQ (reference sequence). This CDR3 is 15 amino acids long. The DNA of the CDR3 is TGTGCCAGCAGCGCCGGGACAGGTACCTACAATGAGCAGTTCTTC. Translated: CASSAGTGTYNEQFF. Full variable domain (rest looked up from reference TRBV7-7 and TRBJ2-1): GAGVSQSPRYKVTKRGQDVTLRCDPISSHATLYWYQQALGQGPEFLTYFNYEAQPDKSGLPSDRFSAERPEGSISTLTIQRTEQRDSAMYRCASSAGTGTYNEQFFGPGTRLTVL.

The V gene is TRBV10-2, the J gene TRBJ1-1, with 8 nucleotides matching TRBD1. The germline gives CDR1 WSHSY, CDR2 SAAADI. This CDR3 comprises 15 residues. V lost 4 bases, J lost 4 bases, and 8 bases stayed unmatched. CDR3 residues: CASSGGQGAGTEAFF. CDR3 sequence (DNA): TGCGCCAGCAGTGGGGGGCAGGGGGCGGGCACTGAAGCTTTCTTT.

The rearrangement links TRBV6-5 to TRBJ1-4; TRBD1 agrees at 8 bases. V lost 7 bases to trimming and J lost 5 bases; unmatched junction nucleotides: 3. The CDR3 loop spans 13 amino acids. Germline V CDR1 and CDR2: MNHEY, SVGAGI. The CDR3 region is CASTRTGNEKLFF. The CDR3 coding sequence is TGTGCCAGCACCCGGACAGGGAATGAAAAACTGTTTTTT.

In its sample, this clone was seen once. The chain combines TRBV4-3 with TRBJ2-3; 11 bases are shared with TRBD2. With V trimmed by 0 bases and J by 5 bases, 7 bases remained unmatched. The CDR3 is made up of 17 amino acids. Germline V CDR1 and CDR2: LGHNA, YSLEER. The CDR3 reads CASSQDWRLAGLDTQYF. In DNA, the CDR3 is TGCGCCAGCAGCCAAGATTGGAGACTAGCGGGATTAGATACGCAGTATTTT.

CDR3 sequence reads: CASSLVGSAYNEQFF. The CDR3 region has the DNA TGTGCCAGCAGCTTAGTCGGGAGCGCCTACAATGAGCAGTTCTTC. The chain combines TRBV7-2 with TRBJ2-1, with D tentatively TRBD2 (6 bases). Trimming pared 1 base from V and 2 bases from J, leaving 9 bases between. The CDR3 loop spans 15 amino acids. Germline CDR1 SGHTA, CDR2 FQGNSA.

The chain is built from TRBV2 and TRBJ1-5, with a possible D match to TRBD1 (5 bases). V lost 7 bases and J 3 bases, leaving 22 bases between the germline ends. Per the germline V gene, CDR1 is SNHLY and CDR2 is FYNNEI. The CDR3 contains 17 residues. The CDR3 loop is CASTRGMAGKNNQPQHF. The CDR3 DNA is TGTGCCAGCACCCGAGGGATGGCAGGGAAAAACAATCAGCCCCAGCATTTT.

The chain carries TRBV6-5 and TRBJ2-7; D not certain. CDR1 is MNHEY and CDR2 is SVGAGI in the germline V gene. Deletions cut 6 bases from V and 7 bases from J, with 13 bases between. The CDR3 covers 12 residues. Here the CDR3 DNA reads TGTGCCAGCAGGACCGCACGAGGAGAGCAGTACTTC. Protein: CASRTARGEQYF.

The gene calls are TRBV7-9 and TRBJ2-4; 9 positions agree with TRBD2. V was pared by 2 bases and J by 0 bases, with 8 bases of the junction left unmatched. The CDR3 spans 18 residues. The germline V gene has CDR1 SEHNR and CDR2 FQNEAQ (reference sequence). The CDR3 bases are TGTGCCAGCAGCTTAATACTAGCGGGTCCACTAGCCAAAAACATTCAGTACTTC. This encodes CASSLILAGPLAKNIQYF. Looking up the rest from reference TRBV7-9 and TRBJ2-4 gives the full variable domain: DTGVSQNPRHKITKRGQNVTFRCDPISEHNRLYWYRQTLGQGPEFLTYFQNEAQLEKSRLLSDRFSAERPKGSFSTLEIQRTEQGDSAMYLCASSLILAGPLAKNIQYFGAGTRLSVL.

The CDR3 sequence: CASTNRQVTGELFF. DNA for the CDR3: TGTGCCAGCACCAATAGACAGGTCACCGGGGAGCTGTTTTTT. The rearrangement joins TRBV2 to TRBJ2-2; a possible D gene is TRBD1 (6 bases). Trimming shortened V by 7 bases and J by 4 bases, and 13 bases separated the two germline ends. CDR1 and CDR2 from the germline V gene are SNHLY and FYNNEI. The CDR3 spans 14 residues.

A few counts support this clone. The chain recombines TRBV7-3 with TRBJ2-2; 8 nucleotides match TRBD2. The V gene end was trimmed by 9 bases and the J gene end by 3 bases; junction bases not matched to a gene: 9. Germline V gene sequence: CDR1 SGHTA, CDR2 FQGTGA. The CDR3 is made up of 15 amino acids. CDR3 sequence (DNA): TGTGCCAGACCCCTAACAGCGGGAGACACCGGGGAGCTGTTTTTT. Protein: CARPLTAGDTGELFF.

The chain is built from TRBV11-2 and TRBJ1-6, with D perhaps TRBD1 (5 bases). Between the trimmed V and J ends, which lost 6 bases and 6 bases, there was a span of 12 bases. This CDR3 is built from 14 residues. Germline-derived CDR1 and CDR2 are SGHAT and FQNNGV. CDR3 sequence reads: CASRNQGVNSPLHF. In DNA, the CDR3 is TGTGCCAGCAGGAACCAGGGAGTTAATTCACCCCTCCACTTT. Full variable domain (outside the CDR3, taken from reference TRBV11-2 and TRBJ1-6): EAGVAQSPRYKIIEKRQSVAFWCNPISGHATLYWYQQILGQGPKLLIQFQNNGVVDDSQLPKDRFSAERLKGVDSTLKIQPAKLEDSAVYLCASRNQGVNSPLHFGNGTRLTVT.

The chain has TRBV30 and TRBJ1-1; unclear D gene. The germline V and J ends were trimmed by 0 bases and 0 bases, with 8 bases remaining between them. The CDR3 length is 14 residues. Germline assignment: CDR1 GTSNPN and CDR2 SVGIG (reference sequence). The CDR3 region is CAWSVSPMNTEAFF. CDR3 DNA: TGTGCCTGGAGTGTTTCTCCAATGAACACTGAAGCTTTCTTT.

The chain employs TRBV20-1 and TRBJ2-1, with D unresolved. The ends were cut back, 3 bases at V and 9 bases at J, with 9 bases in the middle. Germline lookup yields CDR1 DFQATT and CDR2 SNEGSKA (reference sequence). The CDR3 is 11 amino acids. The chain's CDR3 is CSASSPSEQFF. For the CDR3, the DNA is TGCAGTGCTAGTTCCCCGTCTGAGCAGTTCTTC.

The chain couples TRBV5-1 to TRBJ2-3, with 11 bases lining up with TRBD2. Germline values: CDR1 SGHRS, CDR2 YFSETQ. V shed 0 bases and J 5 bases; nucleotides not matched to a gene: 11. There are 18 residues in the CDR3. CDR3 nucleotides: TGCGCCAGCAGCTTGGCGGGAGCTAGCGGGGGGATTATAGATACGCAGTATTTT. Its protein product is CASSLAGASGGIIDTQYF. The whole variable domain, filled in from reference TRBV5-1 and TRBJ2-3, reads KAGVTQTPRYLIKTRGQQVTLSCSPISGHRSVSWYQQTPGQGLQFLFEYFSETQRNKGNFPGRFSGRQFSNSRSEMNVSTLELGDSALYLCASSLAGASGGIIDTQYFGPGTRLTVL.

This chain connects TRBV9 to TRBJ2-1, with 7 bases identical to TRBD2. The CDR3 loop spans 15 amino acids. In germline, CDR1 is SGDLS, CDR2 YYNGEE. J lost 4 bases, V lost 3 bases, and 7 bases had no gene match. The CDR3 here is CASSGGSGDYNEQFF. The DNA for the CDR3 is TGTGCCAGCAGCGGAGGGAGCGGGGATTACAATGAGCAGTTCTTC.

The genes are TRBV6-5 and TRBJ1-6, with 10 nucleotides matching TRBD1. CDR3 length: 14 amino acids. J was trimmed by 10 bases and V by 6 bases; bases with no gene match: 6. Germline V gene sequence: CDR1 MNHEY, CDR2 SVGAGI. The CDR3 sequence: CASRKGQGRSPLHF. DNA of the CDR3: TGTGCCAGCAGAAAGGGACAGGGGAGGTCACCCCTCCACTTT.

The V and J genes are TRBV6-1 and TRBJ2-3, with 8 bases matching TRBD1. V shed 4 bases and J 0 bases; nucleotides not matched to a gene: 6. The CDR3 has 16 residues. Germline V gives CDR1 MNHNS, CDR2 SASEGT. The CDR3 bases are TGTGCCAGCAGTGTCTTCCAGGGGGCTAGCACAGATACGCAGTATTTT. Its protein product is CASSVFQGASTDTQYF.

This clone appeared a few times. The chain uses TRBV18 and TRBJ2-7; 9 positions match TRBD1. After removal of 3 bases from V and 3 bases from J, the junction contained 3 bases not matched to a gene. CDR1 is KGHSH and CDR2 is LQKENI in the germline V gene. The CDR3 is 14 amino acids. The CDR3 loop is CASSPGQGIYEQYF. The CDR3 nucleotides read TGTGCCAGCTCACCGGGACAGGGCATCTACGAGCAGTACTTC.

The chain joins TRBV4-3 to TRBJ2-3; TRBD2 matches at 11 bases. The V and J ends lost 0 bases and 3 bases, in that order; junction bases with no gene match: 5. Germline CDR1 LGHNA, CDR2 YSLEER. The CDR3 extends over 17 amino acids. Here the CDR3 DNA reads TGCGCCAGCAGCCAAGATTATGCTAGCGGGAGGACAGATACGCAGTATTTT. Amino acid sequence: CASSQDYASGRTDTQYF.